This T cell receptor beta chain derives from a study of T-cell reconstitution after alpha-beta-depleted transplantation in children. The trim removed 1 base at V and 3 bases at J, leaving 5 bases unmatched. This CDR3 is built from 15 residues. Germline V gives CDR1 SGHRS, CDR2 YFSETQ. Comments on this clonotype: Its antigen is unknown.

A TCRbeta library incorporating unique molecular identifiers was prepared. TCRdb called the PCR reads again in MiXCR, with one record for every CDR3 protein. Here the sample spans almost 250,000 distinct CDR3 sequences, roughly 24% being singletons. General study findings and limits: Surviving recipient T cells and thymic progenitors produced the high day-60 TCRbeta diversity seen in some patients. The origin of alpha-beta T cells about two months after transplant was reportedly several hundred expanded graft clones. One year after transplant, T-cell counts and diversity came mostly from newly produced T cells.

This chain uses TRBV5-1 with TRBJ2-3; 7 nucleotides align to TRBD2. The TCR sequence derives from a girl aged 2-10 years with Fanconi anemia, due to receive a stem cell transplant. Material: PBMCs, obtained before TCRalphabeta/CD19-depleted stem cell transplant. CDR3 region: CASSLRAGATDTQYF. DNA of the CDR3: TGCGCCAGCAGCTTGCGGGCGGGAGCAACAGATACGCAGTATTTT.